These 27 T cell receptor beta chains were all obtained from the same sample, sequenced in a study of blood T cell repertoires in COVID-19. Repertoires were generated with immunoSEQ multiplex PCR, while TCRdb's copy carries only in-frame clones and drops some. This sample carries approximately 210,000 clones, 86% of them seen once, and the ten largest clones take about 0.72%. Sequenced input: peripheral blood. The receptors stem from a woman between 65 and 79 years old with acute or convalescent COVID-19.

V gene TRBV24-1 combines with J gene TRBJ2-5, with a possible D match to TRBD1 (6 bases). The germline CDR1 and CDR2 sequences are KGHDR and SFDVKD. This CDR3 has 16 residues. The germline V and J ends were trimmed by 4 bases and 5 bases, with 19 bases remaining between them. CDR3 nucleotide sequence: TGTGCCACCAGTGACCCCAGCCTACAGGGATCGGAGACCCAGTACTTC. It encodes CATSDPSLQGSETQYF.

This rearrangement joins TRBV24-1 to TRBJ2-7; 9 bases agree with TRBD1. Trimming removed 4 bases from V and 5 bases from J; junction bases left unmatched: 5. This CDR3 has 14 amino acids. CDR1 KGHDR and CDR2 SFDVKD come from the germline V gene. The CDR3 region is CATSEGTGRNEQYF. Written as DNA, the CDR3 is TGTGCCACCAGTGAGGGGACAGGGAGGAACGAGCAGTACTTC.

V gene TRBV6-5 combines with J gene TRBJ2-7, with 7 nucleotides matching TRBD1. The CDR3 length is 13 residues. The V gene end was trimmed by 2 bases and the J gene end by 2 bases; junction bases not matched to a gene: 0. The germline V gene has CDR1 MNHEY and CDR2 SVGAGI. The CDR3 reads CASSYQGAYEQYF. The CDR3 DNA is TGTGCCAGCAGTTACCAGGGGGCCTACGAGCAGTACTTC.

V gene TRBV6-5 combines with J gene TRBJ2-5, with TRBD1 matching over 11 bases. The length of the CDR3 is 14 residues. After removal of 2 bases from V and 5 bases from J, the junction contained 1 base not matched to a gene. Germline V gene lookup returns CDR1 MNHEY and CDR2 SVGAGI. The CDR3 DNA is TGTGCCAGCAGTTACGGGACAGGGGGGGAGACCCAGTACTTC. This encodes CASSYGTGGETQYF.

The rearrangement joins TRBV11-2 to TRBJ1-2, with D unclear. Trimming took off 2 bases at V and 4 bases at J, with 11 bases between the two ends. This CDR3 spans 14 amino acids. Germline V gene lookup returns CDR1 SGHAT and CDR2 FQNNGV. Here the CDR3 DNA reads TGTGCCAGCAGCTTAACCAGCGGCCCCTATGGCTACACCTTC. Amino acids: CASSLTSGPYGYTF.

The chain recombines TRBV5-1 with TRBJ2-5, with TRBD2 identical over 11 bases. The germline V gene has CDR1 SGHRS and CDR2 YFSETQ. The CDR3 spans 18 residues. Trimming at V came to 2 bases and at J to 7 bases, leaving 16 bases not matched to a gene. The CDR3 sequence is CASSFGRASGRPQGTQYF. CDR3 bases: TGCGCCAGCAGCTTCGGCCGGGCTAGCGGGAGGCCCCAGGGGACCCAGTACTTC.

J is TRBJ2-7 and V is TRBV10-1, with 8 bases fitting TRBD2. Germline V gene sequence: CDR1 WNHNN, CDR2 SYGVQD (reference sequence). V lost 5 bases, J lost 6 bases, and 3 bases stayed unmatched. CDR3 size: 12 residues. For the CDR3, the DNA is TGCGCCAGCAGTACGGGGGGGGGCGAGCAGTACTTC. Protein product: CASSTGGGEQYF.

This CDR3 is CASSFRRVNEQFF. As DNA, the CDR3 is TGTGCCAGCAGTTTTCGCAGGGTTAATGAGCAGTTCTTC. The chain uses TRBV12-3 or TRBV12-4 and TRBJ2-1; possibly TRBD1 for D (5 bases). V was pared by 3 bases and J by 7 bases, with 10 bases between. This CDR3 is built from 13 residues.

Turning to this clone: Other DNA sequences of this sample code for an identical CDR3. The CDR3 loop is CASRGQMNTEAFF. For the CDR3, the DNA is TGTGCCAGCAGGGGACAGATGAACACTGAAGCTTTCTTT. This chain joins TRBV2 and TRBJ1-1; the match to TRBD1 covers 7 bases. Germline V gene data show CDR1 as SNHLY and CDR2 as FYNNEI. The CDR3 has 13 residues. J lost 0 bases, V lost 6 bases, and 1 base had no gene match.

The sample holds one count of this clone. The chain uses TRBV24-1 and TRBJ2-5; D is perhaps TRBD2 (5 bases). Germline assignment: CDR1 KGHDR and CDR2 SFDVKD. V was cut by 5 bases and J by 5 bases, with 11 bases left in between. The CDR3 spans 13 residues. CDR3 nucleotides: TGTGCCACCAGTGGAGGGTCTCGGGAGACCCAGTACTTC. Its translation: CATSGGSRETQYF.

A remark on this clone: The sample holds other DNA sequences that translate to the same CDR3. J is TRBJ2-2 and V is TRBV2, with 8 bases aligning to TRBD2. V dropped 6 bases and J dropped 5; count of bases not matched to a gene: 2. Germline CDR1 is SNHLY and CDR2 is FYNNEI. The CDR3 totals 13 residues. Written as DNA, the CDR3 is TGTGCCAGCAGGCTAGCGGGTACCGGGGAGCTGTTTTTT. This sequence encodes CASRLAGTGELFF.

The chain carries TRBV28 and TRBJ1-2; 7 nucleotides match TRBD1. Trimming cost V 7 bases and J 3 bases; bases outside gene matches: 11. Looked up from germline, CDR1 is MDHEN and CDR2 is SYDVKM. The CDR3 runs to 15 residues. In DNA form, the CDR3 reads TGTGCCAGCACCCGTAGGGGGCAGGGAGACTATGGCTACACCTTC. This encodes CASTRRGQGDYGYTF.

The chain links TRBV11-2 to TRBJ1-6; no clear D gene. The CDR3 is 13 amino acids. The ends were cut back, 5 bases at V and 10 bases at J, with 12 bases in the middle. Germline loops: CDR1 SGHAT, CDR2 FQNNGV. CDR3 loop: CASSLPGGSPLHF. The CDR3 nucleotides are TGTGCCAGCAGCCTCCCCGGAGGGTCACCCCTCCACTTT.

This chain joins TRBV6-5 and TRBJ1-3, with 8 bases aligning to TRBD1. The CDR3 runs 14 residues. V was clipped by 8 bases and J by 3 bases; unmatched bases: 6. Germline V gives CDR1 MNHEY, CDR2 SVGAGI. This chain's CDR3 is CASGLTGGGNTIYF. In DNA form, the CDR3 reads TGTGCCAGCGGCCTAACAGGGGGTGGAAACACCATATATTTT.

This chain connects TRBV6-5 to TRBJ1-1, with TRBD1 matching 10 bases. In germline, CDR1 is MNHEY, CDR2 SVGAGI. With V trimmed by 2 bases and J by 4 bases, 7 bases remained unmatched. The CDR3 totals 16 residues. This CDR3 is CASSYRGQGFGTEAFF. DNA of the CDR3: TGTGCCAGCAGTTACCGGGGACAGGGGTTCGGCACTGAAGCTTTCTTT.

Concerning this clone: This same CDR3 is encoded by further DNA sequences in the sample. The rearrangement uses TRBV5-4 and TRBJ1-1; no clear D. V was cut by 2 bases and J by 4 bases, with 9 bases left in between. CDR3 length: 13 residues. Germline CDR1 is SGHNT and CDR2 is YYREEE (reference sequence). The CDR3 reads CASSFPGGTEAFF. The DNA for the CDR3 is TGTGCCAGCAGCTTTCCGGGTGGCACTGAAGCTTTCTTT.

V gene TRBV5-1 combines with J gene TRBJ1-3; TRBD1 is a possible D gene (6 bases). Germline CDR1 and CDR2: SGHRS and YFSETQ. The CDR3 has 16 amino acids. The V end was cut by 3 bases, the J end by 3 bases, with 16 bases between. CDR3 residues: CASSSNTGIYGNTIYF. The CDR3 coding sequence is TGCGCCAGCAGCTCGAATACAGGGATTTATGGAAACACCATATATTTT.

The V gene is TRBV18, the J gene TRBJ2-1; 7 bases agree with TRBD1. V was pared by 1 base and J by 7 bases, with 4 bases of the junction left unmatched. CDR1 is KGHSH, CDR2 LQKENI, per germline. This CDR3 comprises 14 residues. The chain's CDR3 is CASSPLQGQNEQFF. CDR3 coding DNA: TGTGCCAGCTCACCACTTCAGGGACAGAATGAGCAGTTCTTC.

This clone was seen a handful of times. The chain uses TRBV7-2 and TRBJ2-3; D is uncertain. Germline V gene lookup returns CDR1 SGHTA and CDR2 FQGNSA. This CDR3 has 13 amino acids. V shed 2 bases and J shed 4 bases, with 7 bases lying between them. The CDR3 coding sequence is TGTGCCAGCAGCTTAAACAACGCAGATACGCAGTATTTT. The encoded protein is CASSLNNADTQYF.

The rearrangement links TRBV9 to TRBJ2-5, with TRBD2 matching over 8 bases. The V gene's germline CDR1 is SGDLS and CDR2 YYNGEE. The CDR3 covers 16 residues. J gave up 2 bases and V 0 bases, and 6 bases lay outside the gene matches. The CDR3 loop is CASSVALSGTQETQYF. The DNA of the CDR3 is TGTGCCAGCAGCGTAGCGCTTAGCGGGACTCAAGAGACCCAGTACTTC.

This clone was observed a handful of times. The chain recombines TRBV10-3 with TRBJ1-3; no firm D call. This CDR3 comprises 15 residues. The germline CDR1 and CDR2 sequences are ENHRY and SYGVKD. V lost 3 bases and J lost 0, with 9 bases in between. The CDR3: CAISDGVISGNTIYF. CDR3 coding DNA: TGTGCCATCAGTGACGGGGTAATCTCTGGAAACACCATATATTTT.

This clone was recorded once. The gene calls are TRBV5-1 and TRBJ1-2; 7 positions agree with TRBD1. V lost 2 bases, J lost 5 bases, and 6 bases stayed unmatched. Germline-derived CDR1 and CDR2 are SGHRS and YFSETQ. The CDR3 contains 14 residues. As DNA, the CDR3 is TGCGCCAGCAGCTTATCAGGGGGGATTTATGGCTACACCTTC. This encodes CASSLSGGIYGYTF.

This clone was counted a single time. The chain has TRBV7-2 and TRBJ2-3, with D uncertain. Germline assignment: CDR1 SGHTA and CDR2 FQGNSA. CDR3 length: 14 amino acids. V was clipped by 2 bases and J by 6 bases, with 12 bases between them. In DNA form, the CDR3 reads TGTGCCAGCAGCTTATTGAACGTTGCGGATACGCAGTATTTT. Its translation is CASSLLNVADTQYF.

The chain has TRBV9 and TRBJ1-6; 9 nucleotides line up with TRBD1. CDR1 is SGDLS and CDR2 is YYNGEE in the germline V gene. The CDR3 spans 15 residues. J was trimmed by 8 bases and V by 3 bases; bases with no gene match: 6. CDR3 nucleotide sequence: TGTGCCAGCAGCGGCGGGACAGGGTCCCATTCACCCCTCCACTTT. This codes for CASSGGTGSHSPLHF.

The chain employs TRBV7-8 and TRBJ2-7, with 10 bases aligning to TRBD1. The CDR3 consists of 16 residues. The V and J ends lost 5 bases and 2 bases, in that order; junction bases with no gene match: 9. Germline loops: CDR1 SGHVS, CDR2 FQNEAQ. The CDR3 sequence is CASSPRRDRGPYEQYF. CDR3 nucleotides: TGTGCCAGCAGCCCTCGACGGGACAGGGGACCCTACGAGCAGTACTTC.

This clone was seen a single time. The chain is built from TRBV5-1 and TRBJ1-1; 11 nucleotides match TRBD1. The trim removed 4 bases at V and 3 bases at J, leaving 5 bases unmatched. Germline CDR1 is SGHRS and CDR2 is YFSETQ. This CDR3 region has 15 residues. The CDR3 region has the DNA TGCGCCAGCAGCGGACAGGGGGCGGGAGACACTGAAGCTTTCTTT. This sequence encodes CASSGQGAGDTEAFF.

This chain connects TRBV5-1 to TRBJ2-5; perhaps TRBD2 as D (6 bases). CDR1 SGHRS and CDR2 YFSETQ come from the germline V gene. V lost 1 base and J lost 5, with 21 bases in between. This CDR3 region has 17 residues. The CDR3: CASSLWTVTGEGETQYF. Here the CDR3 DNA reads TGCGCCAGCAGCTTGTGGACGGTAACGGGAGAGGGGGAGACCCAGTACTTC.